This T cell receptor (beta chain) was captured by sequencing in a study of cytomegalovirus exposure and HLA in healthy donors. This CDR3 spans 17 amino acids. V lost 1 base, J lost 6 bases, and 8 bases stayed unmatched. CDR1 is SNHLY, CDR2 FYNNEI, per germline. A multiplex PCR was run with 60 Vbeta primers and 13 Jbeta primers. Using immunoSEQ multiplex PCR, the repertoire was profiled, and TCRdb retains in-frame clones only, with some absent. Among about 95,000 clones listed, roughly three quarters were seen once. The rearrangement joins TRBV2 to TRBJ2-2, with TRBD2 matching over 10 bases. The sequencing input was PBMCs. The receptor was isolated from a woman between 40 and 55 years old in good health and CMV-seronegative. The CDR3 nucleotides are TGTGCCAGCAGTGAAGGGGTAGCGGGGGGCTCAGCCGGGGAGCTGTTTTTT. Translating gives CASSEGVAGGSAGELFF.